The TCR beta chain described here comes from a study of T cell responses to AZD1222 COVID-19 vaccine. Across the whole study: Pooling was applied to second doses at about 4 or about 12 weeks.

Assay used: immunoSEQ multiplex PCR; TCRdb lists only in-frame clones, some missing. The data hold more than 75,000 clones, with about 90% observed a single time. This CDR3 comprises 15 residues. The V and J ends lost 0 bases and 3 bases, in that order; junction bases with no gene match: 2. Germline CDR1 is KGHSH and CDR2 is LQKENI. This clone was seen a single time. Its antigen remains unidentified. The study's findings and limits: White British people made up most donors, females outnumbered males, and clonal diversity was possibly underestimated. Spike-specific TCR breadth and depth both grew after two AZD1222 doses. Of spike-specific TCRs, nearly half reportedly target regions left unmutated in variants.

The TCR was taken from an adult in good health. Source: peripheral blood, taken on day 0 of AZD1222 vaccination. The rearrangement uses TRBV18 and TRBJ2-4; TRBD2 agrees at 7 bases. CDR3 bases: TGTGCCAGCTCACCACCGGGGGGGAGCAAAAACATTCAGTACTTC. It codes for CASSPPGGSKNIQYF.